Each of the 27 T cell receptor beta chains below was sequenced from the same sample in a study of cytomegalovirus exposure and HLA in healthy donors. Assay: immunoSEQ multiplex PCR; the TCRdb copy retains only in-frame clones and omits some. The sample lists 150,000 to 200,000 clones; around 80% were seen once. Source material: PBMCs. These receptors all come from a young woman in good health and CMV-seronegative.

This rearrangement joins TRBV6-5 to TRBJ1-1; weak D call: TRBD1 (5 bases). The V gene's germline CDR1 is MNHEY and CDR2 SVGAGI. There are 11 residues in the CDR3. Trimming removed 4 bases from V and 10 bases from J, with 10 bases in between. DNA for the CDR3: TGTGCCAGCAGTTCCCGAGACAGAGCTTTCTTT. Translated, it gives CASSSRDRAFF.

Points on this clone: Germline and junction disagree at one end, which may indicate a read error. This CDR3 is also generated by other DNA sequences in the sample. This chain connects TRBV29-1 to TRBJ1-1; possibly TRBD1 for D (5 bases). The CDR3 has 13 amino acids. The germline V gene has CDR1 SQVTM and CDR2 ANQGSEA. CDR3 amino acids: CSVDGGDVTEAFF. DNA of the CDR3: TGCAGCGTTGACGGGGGGGATGTCACTGAAGCCTTCTTT.

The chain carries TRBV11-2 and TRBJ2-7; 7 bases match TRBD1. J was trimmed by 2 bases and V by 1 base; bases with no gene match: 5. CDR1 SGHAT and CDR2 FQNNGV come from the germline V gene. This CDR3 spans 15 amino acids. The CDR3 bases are TGTGCCAGCAGCTTAGCCTCCGGGACAGCCTACGAGCAGTACTTC. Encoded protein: CASSLASGTAYEQYF.

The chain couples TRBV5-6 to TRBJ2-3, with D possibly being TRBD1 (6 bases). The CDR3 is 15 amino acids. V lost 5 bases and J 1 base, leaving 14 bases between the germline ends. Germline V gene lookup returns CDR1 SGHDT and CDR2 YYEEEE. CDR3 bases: TGTGCCAGCAGTCGAAACAGGGTTGGCACAGATACGCAGTATTTT. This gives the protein CASSRNRVGTDTQYF.

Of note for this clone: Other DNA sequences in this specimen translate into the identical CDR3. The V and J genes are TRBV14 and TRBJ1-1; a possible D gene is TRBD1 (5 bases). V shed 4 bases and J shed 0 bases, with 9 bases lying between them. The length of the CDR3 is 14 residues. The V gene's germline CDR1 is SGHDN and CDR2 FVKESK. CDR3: CASSLAGMNTEAFF. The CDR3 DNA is TGTGCCAGCAGCCTTGCAGGGATGAACACTGAAGCTTTCTTT.

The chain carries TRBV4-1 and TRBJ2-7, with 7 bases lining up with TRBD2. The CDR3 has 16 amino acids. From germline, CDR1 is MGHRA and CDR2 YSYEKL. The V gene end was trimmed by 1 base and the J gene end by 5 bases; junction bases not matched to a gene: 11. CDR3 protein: CASSQVHGRPRHEQYF. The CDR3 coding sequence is TGCGCCAGCAGCCAAGTTCACGGGAGGCCTAGGCACGAGCAGTACTTC.

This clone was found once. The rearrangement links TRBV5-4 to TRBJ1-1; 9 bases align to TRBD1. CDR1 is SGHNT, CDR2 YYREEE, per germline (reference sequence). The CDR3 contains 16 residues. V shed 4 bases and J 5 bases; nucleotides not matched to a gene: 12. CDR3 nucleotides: TGTGCCAGCAGCCCGTTCACCGCAGGGACAGGGACTGAAGCTTTCTTT. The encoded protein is CASSPFTAGTGTEAFF.

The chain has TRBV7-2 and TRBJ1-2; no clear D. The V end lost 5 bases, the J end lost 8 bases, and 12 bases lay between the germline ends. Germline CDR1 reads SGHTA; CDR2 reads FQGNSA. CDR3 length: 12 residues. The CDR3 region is CASSRGLPGYTF. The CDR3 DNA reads TGTGCCAGCAGCCGCGGACTCCCGGGCTACACCTTC.

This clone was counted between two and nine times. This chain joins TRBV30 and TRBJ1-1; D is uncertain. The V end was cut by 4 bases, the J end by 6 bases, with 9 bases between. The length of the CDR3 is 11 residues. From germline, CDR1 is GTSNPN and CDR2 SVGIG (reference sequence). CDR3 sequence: CAWTITAEAFF. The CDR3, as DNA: TGTGCCTGGACCATTACAGCTGAAGCTTTCTTT.

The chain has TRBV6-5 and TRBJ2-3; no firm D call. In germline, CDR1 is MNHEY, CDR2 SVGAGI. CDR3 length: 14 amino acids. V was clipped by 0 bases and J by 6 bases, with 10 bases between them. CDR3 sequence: CASSYSPNGDTQYF. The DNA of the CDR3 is TGTGCCAGCAGTTACTCGCCAAACGGGGATACGCAGTATTTT.

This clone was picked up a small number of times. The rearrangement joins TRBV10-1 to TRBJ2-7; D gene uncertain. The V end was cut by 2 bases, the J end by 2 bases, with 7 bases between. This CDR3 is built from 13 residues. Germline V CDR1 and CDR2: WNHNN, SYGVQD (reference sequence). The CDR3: CASSEELAYEQYF. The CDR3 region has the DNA TGCGCCAGCAGTGAGGAACTGGCCTACGAGCAGTACTTC.

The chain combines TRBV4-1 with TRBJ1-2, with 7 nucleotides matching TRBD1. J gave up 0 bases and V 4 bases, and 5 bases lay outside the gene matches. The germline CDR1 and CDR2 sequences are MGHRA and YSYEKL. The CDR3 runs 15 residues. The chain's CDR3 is CASSLTGTANYGYTF. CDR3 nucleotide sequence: TGCGCCAGCAGCCTGACAGGGACAGCTAACTATGGCTACACCTTC.

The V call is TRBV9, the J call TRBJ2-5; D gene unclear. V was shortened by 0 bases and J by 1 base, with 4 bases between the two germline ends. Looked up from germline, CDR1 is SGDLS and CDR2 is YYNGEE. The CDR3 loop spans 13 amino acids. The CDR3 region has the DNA TGTGCCAGCAGCGTAGCCCGCCAAGAGACCCAGTACTTC. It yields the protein CASSVARQETQYF.

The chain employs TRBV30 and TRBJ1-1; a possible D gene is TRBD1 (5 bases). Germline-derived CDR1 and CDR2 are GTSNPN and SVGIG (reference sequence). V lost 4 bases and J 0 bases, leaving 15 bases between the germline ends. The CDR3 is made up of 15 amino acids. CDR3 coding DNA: TGTGCCTGGAAATCTTGGGGCAAGATGAACACTGAAGCTTTCTTT. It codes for CAWKSWGKMNTEAFF.

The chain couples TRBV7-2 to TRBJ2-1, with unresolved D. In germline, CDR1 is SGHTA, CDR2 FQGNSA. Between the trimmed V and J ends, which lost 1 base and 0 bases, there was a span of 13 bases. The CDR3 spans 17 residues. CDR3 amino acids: CASSLDGPTFSYNEQFF. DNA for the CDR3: TGTGCCAGCAGCTTAGATGGGCCGACCTTCTCCTACAATGAGCAGTTCTTC.

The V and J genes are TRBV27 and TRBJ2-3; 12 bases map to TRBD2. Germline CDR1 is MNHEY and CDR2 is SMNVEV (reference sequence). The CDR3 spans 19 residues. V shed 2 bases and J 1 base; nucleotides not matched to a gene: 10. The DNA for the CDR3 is TGTGCCAGCAGTTTAGAGCCCCTAGCGGGAGGGCCTGGCACAGATACGCAGTATTTT. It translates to CASSLEPLAGGPGTDTQYF.

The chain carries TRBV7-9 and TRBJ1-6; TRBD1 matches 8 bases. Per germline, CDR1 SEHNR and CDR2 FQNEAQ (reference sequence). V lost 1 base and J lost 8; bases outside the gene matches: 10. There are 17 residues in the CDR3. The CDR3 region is CASSLGLAGGWDSPLHF. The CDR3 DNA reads TGTGCCAGCAGCTTAGGGTTAGCAGGGGGCTGGGATTCACCCCTCCACTTT. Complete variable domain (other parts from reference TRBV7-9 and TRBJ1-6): DTGVSQNPRHKITKRGQNVTFRCDPISEHNRLYWYRQTLGQGPEFLTYFQNEAQLEKSRLLSDRFSAERPKGSFSTLEIQRTEQGDSAMYLCASSLGLAGGWDSPLHFGNGTRLTVT.

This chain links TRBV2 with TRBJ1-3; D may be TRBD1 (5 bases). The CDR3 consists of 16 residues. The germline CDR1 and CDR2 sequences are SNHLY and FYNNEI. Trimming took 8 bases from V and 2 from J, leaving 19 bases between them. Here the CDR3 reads CASLHPGEIAGNTIYF. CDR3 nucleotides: TGTGCCAGCCTCCACCCGGGGGAAATCGCTGGAAACACCATATATTTT.

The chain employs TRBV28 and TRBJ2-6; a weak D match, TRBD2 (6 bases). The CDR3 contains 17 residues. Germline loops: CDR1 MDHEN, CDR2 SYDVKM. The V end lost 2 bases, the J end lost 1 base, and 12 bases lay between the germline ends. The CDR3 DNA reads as TGTGCCAGCAGTTTAGCGGGGCTCGATTCTGGGGCCAACGTCCTGACTTTC. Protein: CASSLAGLDSGANVLTF.

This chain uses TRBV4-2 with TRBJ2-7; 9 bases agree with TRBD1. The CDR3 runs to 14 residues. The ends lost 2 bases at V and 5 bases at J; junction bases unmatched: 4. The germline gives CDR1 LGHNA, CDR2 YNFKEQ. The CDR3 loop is CASSQRTGADEQYF. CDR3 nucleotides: TGTGCCAGCAGCCAACGGACAGGGGCAGACGAGCAGTACTTC.

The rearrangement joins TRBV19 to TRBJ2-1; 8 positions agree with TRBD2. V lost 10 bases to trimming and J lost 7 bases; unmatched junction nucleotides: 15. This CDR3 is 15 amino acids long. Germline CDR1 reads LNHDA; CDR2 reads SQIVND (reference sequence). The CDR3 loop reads CATAGGASGRNEQFF. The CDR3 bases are TGTGCCACCGCCGGGGGGGCTAGCGGGCGGAATGAGCAGTTCTTC. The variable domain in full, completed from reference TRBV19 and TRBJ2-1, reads DGGITQSPKYLFRKEGQNVTLSCEQNLNHDAMYWYRQDPGQGLRLIYYSQIVNDFQKGDIAEGYSVSREKKESFPLTVTSAQKNPTAFYLCATAGGASGRNEQFFGPGTRLTVL.

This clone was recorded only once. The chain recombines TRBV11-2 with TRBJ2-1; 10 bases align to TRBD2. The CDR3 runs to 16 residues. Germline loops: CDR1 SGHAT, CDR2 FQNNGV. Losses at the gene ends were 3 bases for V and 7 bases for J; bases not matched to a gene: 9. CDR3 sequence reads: CASSFHLAGVGNEQFF. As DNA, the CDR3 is TGTGCCAGCAGCTTCCATCTAGCGGGGGTGGGGAATGAGCAGTTCTTC.

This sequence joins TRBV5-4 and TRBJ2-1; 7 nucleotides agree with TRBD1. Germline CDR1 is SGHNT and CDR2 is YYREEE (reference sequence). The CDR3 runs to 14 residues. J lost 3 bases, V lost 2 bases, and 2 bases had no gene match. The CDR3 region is CASSLQGNYNEQFF. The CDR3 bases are TGTGCCAGCAGCTTACAGGGGAACTACAATGAGCAGTTCTTC.

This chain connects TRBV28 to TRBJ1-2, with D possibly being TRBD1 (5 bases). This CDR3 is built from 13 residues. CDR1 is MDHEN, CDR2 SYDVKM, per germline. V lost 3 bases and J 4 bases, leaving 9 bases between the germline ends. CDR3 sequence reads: CASSLPGLYGYTF. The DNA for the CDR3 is TGTGCCAGCAGTTTGCCAGGGCTCTATGGCTACACCTTC.

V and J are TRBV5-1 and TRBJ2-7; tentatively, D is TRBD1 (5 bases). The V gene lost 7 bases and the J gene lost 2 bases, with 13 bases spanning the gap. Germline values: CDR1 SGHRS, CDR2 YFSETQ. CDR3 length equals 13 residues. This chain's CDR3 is CASRPDSAYEQYF. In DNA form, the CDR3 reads TGCGCCAGCCGGCCCGACAGCGCCTACGAGCAGTACTTC.

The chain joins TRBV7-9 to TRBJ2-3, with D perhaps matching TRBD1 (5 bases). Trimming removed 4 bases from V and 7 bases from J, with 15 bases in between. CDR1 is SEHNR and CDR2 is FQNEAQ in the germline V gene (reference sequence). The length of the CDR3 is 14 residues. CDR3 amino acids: CASSSGSRANTQYF. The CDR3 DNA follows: TGTGCCAGCAGCTCAGGGTCCCGGGCGAATACGCAGTATTTT.

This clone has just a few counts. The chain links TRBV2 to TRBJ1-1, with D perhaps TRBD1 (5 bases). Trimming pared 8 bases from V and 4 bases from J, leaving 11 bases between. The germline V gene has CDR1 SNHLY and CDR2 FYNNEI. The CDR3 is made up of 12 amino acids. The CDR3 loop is CASRRGPTEAFF. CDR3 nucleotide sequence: TGTGCCAGCCGTAGGGGTCCCACTGAAGCTTTCTTT.